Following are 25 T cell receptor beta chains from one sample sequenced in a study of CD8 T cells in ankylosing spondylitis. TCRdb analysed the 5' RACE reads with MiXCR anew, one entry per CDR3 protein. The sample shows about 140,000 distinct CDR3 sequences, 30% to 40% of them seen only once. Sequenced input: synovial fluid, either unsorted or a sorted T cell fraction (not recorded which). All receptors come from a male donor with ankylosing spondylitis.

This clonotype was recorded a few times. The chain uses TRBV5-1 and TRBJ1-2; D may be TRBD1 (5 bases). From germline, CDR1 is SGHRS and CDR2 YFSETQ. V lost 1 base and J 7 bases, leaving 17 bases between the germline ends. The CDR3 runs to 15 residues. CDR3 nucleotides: TGCGCCAGCAGCTTGAAGGGTGGAGGGGAAGGTGGCTACACCTTC. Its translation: CASSLKGGGEGGYTF.

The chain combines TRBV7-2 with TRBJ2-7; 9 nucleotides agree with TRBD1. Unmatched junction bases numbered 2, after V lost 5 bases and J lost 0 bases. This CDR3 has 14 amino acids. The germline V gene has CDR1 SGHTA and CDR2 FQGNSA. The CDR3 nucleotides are TGTGCCAGCAGCGCGGGACAGGGCTCCTACGAGCAGTACTTC. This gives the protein CASSAGQGSYEQYF.

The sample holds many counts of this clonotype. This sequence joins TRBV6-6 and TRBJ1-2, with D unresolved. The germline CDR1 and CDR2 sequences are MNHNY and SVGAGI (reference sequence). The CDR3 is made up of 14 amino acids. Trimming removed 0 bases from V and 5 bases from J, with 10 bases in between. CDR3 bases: TGTGCCAGCAGTTACTCGGTCCAGACTTATGGCTACACCTTC. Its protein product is CASSYSVQTYGYTF.

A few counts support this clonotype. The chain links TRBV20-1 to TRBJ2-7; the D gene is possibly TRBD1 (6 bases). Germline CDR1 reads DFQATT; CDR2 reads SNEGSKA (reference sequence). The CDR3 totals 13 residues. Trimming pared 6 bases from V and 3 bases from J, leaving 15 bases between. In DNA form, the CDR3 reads TGCAGTGCCCCCTCGGACAGAGACTACGAGCAGTACTTC. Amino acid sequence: CSAPSDRDYEQYF.

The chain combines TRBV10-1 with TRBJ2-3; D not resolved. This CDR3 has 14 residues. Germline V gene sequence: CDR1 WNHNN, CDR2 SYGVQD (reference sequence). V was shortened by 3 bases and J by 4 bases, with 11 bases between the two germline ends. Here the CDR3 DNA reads TGCGCCAGCAGTGAATCGTGGGTAGCAGATACGCAGTATTTT. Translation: CASSESWVADTQYF.

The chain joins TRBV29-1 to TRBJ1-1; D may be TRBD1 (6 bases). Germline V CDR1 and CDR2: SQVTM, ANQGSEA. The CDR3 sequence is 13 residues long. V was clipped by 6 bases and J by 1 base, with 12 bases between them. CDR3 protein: CSVRGGPNTEAFF. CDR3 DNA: TGCAGCGTCCGAGGGGGTCCGAACACTGAAGCTTTCTTT.

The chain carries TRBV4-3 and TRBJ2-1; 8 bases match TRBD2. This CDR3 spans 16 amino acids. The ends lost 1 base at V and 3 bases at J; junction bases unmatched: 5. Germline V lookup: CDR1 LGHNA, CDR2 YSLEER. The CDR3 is CASSQVPGLGYNEQFF. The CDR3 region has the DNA TGCGCCAGCAGCCAAGTACCGGGACTAGGCTACAATGAGCAGTTCTTC.

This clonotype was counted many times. CDR3 amino acids: CASSEYRGSYEQYF. As DNA, the CDR3 is TGTGCCAGCAGTGAATACAGGGGCTCCTACGAGCAGTACTTC. The V and J genes are TRBV25-1 and TRBJ2-7; D possibly corresponds to TRBD1 (6 bases). Trimming cost V 0 bases and J 0 bases, with 6 bases left between them. Germline-derived CDR1 and CDR2 are MGHDK and SYGVNS. The CDR3 totals 14 residues.

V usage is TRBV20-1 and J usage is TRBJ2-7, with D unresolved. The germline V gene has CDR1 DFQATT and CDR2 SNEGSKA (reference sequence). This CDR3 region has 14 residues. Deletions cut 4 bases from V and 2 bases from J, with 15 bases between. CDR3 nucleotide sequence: TGCAGTGCTAAGGCCCCCACCGGGCCCTACGAGCAGTACTTC. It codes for CSAKAPTGPYEQYF.

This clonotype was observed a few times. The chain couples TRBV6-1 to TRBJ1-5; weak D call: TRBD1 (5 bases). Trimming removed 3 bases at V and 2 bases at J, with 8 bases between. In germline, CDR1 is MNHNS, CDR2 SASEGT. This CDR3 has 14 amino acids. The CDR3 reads CASSERGGNQPQHF. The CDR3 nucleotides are TGTGCCAGCAGTGAGAGGGGCGGCAATCAGCCCCAGCATTTT.

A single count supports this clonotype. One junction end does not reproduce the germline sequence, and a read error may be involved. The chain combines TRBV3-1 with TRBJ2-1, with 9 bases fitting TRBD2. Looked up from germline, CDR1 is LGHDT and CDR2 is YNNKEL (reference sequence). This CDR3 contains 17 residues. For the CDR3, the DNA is TGTGCCACCAGCCACCAAATGACTAGCGGACCGCTCAATGAGCAGTTCTTC. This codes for CATSHQMTSGPLNEQFF.

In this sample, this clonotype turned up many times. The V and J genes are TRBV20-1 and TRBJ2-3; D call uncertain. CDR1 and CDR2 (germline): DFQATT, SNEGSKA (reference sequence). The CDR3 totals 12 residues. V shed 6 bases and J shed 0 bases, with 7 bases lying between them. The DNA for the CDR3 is TGCAGTGCAGGGTCTAGCACAGATACGCAGTATTTT. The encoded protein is CSAGSSTDTQYF.

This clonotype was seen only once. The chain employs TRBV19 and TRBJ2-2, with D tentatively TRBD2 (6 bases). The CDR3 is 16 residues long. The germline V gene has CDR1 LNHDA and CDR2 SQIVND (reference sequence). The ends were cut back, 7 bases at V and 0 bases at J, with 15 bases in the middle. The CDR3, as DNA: TGTGCCAGTAAACCCCCCTGGGGGGCGAACACCGGGGAGCTGTTTTTT. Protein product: CASKPPWGANTGELFF. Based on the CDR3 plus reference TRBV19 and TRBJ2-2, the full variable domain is DGGITQSPKYLFRKEGQNVTLSCEQNLNHDAMYWYRQDPGQGLRLIYYSQIVNDFQKGDIAEGYSVSREKKESFPLTVTSAQKNPTAFYLCASKPPWGANTGELFFGEGSRLTVL.

The CDR3 protein is CASTETSGITDTQYF. CDR3 in DNA: TGTGCCAGCACCGAGACTAGCGGGATCACAGATACGCAGTATTTT. The gene calls are TRBV28 and TRBJ2-3, with 11 bases fitting TRBD2. Unmatched junction bases numbered 5, after V lost 7 bases and J lost 2 bases. Germline CDR1 reads MDHEN; CDR2 reads SYDVKM. This CDR3 has 15 amino acids. The full variable domain, completed using reference TRBV28 and TRBJ2-3, is DVKVTQSSRYLVKRTGEKVFLECVQDMDHENMFWYRQDPGLGLRLIYFSYDVKMKEKGDIPEGYSVSREKKERFSLILESASTNQTSMYLCASTETSGITDTQYFGPGTRLTVL.

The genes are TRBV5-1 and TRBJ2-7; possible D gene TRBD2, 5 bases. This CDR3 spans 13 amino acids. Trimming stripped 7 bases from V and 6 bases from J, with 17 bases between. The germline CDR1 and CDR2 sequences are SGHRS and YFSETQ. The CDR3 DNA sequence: TGCGCCAGCCGCCGGGAAAGTGTCGGCGAGCAGTACTTC. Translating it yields CASRRESVGEQYF.

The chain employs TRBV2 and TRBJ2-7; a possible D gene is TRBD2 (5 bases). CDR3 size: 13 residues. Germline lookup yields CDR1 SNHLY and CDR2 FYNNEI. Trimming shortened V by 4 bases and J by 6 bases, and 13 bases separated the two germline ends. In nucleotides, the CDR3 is TGTGCCAGCAGTGGCCCCGCCGGAGGCGAGCAGTACTTC. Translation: CASSGPAGGEQYF.

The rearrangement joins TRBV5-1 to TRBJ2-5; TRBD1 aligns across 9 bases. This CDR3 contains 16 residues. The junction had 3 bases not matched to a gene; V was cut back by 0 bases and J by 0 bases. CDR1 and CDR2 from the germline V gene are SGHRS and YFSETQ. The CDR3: CASSLATGGYQETQYF. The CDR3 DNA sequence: TGCGCCAGCAGCTTGGCGACAGGGGGGTACCAAGAGACCCAGTACTTC.

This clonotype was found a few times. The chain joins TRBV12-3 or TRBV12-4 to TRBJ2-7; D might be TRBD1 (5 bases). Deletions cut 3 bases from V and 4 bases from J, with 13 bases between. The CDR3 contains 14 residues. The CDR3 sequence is CASSLSQGAYEQYF. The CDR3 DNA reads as TGTGCCAGCAGTTTGAGCCAGGGTGCGTACGAGCAGTACTTC.

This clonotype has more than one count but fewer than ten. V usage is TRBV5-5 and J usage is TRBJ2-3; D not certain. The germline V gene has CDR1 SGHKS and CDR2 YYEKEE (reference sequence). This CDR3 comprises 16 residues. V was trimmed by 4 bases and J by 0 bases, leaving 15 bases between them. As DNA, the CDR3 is TGTGCCAGCAGCCGGAGTCCAGACTCTAGCACAGATACGCAGTATTTT. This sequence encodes CASSRSPDSSTDTQYF.

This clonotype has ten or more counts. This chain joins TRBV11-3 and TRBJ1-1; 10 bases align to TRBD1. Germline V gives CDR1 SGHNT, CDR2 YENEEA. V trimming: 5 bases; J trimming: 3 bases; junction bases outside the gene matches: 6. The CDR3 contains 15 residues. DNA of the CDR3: TGTGCCAGCAGCGTCGGGACAGGGGTAGACACTGAAGCTTTCTTT. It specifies CASSVGTGVDTEAFF.

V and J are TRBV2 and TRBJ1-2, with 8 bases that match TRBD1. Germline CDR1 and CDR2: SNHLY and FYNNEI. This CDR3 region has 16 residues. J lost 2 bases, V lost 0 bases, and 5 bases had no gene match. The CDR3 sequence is CASSEAGQGPNYGYTF. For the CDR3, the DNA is TGTGCCAGCAGTGAAGCTGGACAGGGCCCCAACTATGGCTACACCTTC.

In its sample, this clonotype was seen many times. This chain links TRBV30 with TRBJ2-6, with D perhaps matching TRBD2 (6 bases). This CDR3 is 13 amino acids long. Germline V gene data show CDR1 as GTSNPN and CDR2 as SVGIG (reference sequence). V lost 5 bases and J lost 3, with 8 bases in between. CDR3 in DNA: TGTGCCTGGGGGACTTATGGGGCCAACGTCCTGACTTTC. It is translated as CAWGTYGANVLTF.

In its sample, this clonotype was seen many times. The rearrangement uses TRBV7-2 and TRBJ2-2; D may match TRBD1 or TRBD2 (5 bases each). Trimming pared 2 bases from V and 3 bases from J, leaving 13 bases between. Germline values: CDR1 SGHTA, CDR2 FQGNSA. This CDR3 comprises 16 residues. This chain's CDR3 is CASSLISGTYTGELFF. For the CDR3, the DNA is TGTGCCAGCAGCTTAATTTCGGGGACCTACACCGGGGAGCTGTTTTTT.

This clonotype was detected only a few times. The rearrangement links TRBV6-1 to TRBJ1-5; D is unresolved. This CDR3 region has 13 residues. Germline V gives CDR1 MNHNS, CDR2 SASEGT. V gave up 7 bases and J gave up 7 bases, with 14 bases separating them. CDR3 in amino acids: CASTDRTWQPQHF. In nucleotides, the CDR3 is TGTGCCAGCACGGACCGGACGTGGCAGCCCCAGCATTTT.

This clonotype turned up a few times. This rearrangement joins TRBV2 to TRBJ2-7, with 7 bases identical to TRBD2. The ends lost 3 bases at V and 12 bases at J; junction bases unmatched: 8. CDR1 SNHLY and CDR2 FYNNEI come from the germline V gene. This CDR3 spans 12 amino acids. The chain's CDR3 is CASSEGGRSRYF. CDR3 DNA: TGTGCCAGCAGTGAGGGGGGGAGGTCCCGGTACTTC.